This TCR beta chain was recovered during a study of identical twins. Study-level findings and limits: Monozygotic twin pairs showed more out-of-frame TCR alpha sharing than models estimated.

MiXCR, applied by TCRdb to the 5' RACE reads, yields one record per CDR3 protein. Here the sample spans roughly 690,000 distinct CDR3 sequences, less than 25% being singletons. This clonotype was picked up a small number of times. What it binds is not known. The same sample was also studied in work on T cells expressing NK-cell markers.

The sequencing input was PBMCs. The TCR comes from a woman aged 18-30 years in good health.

In nucleotides, the CDR3 is TGTGCCAGCAGCCAAGTTGGAGGATCTCTCTCACCCCTCCACTTT. Protein: CASSQVGGSLSPLHF. The gene calls are TRBV3-1 and TRBJ1-6; D not resolved. Germline loops: CDR1 LGHDT, CDR2 YNNKEL (reference sequence). CDR3 length equals 15 residues. V dropped 1 base and J dropped 10 bases, with 14 bases sitting between them. The full variable domain, its missing parts supplied by reference TRBV3-1 and TRBJ1-6, is DTAVSQTPKYLVTQMGNDKSIKCEQNLGHDTMYWYKQDSKKFLKIMFSYNNKELIINETVPNRFSPKSPDKAHLNLHINSLELGDSAVYFCASSQVGGSLSPLHFGNGTRLTVT.